This entry concerns a single T cell receptor beta chain. The data are from a study of blood T cell repertoires in COVID-19. The study recruited people aged about 18 to 90 years across 20 to 30 US areas. Participants had their cohort set by participant-reported clinical history. V trimming: 3 bases; J trimming: 1 base; junction bases outside the gene matches: 9. The CDR3 loop spans 17 amino acids. Germline CDR1 is LNHNV and CDR2 is YYDKDF (reference sequence). TCRdb keeps only in-frame clones here, not all; method: immunoSEQ multiplex PCR. Of about 300,000 clones detected, about nine tenths appear once; the ten largest clones hold roughly 2.9%.

The TCR was taken from a woman between 50 and 59 years old who had been exposed to COVID-19. The specimen sequenced was PBMCs or T cells enriched from blood (not recorded which). This chain joins TRBV15 and TRBJ1-5, with TRBD1 identical over 7 bases. The CDR3 bases are TGTGCCACCAGCAGTCCTTTCGGGACAGCCAGCAATCAGCCCCAGCATTTT. Translated, it gives CATSSPFGTASNQPQHF. Supplemented by reference TRBV15 and TRBJ1-5, the full variable domain reads DAMVIQNPRYQVTQFGKPVTLSCSQTLNHNVMYWYQQKSSQAPKLLFHYYDKDFNNEADTPDNFQSRRPNTSFCFLDIRSPGLGDTAMYLCATSSPFGTASNQPQHFGDGTRLSIL.